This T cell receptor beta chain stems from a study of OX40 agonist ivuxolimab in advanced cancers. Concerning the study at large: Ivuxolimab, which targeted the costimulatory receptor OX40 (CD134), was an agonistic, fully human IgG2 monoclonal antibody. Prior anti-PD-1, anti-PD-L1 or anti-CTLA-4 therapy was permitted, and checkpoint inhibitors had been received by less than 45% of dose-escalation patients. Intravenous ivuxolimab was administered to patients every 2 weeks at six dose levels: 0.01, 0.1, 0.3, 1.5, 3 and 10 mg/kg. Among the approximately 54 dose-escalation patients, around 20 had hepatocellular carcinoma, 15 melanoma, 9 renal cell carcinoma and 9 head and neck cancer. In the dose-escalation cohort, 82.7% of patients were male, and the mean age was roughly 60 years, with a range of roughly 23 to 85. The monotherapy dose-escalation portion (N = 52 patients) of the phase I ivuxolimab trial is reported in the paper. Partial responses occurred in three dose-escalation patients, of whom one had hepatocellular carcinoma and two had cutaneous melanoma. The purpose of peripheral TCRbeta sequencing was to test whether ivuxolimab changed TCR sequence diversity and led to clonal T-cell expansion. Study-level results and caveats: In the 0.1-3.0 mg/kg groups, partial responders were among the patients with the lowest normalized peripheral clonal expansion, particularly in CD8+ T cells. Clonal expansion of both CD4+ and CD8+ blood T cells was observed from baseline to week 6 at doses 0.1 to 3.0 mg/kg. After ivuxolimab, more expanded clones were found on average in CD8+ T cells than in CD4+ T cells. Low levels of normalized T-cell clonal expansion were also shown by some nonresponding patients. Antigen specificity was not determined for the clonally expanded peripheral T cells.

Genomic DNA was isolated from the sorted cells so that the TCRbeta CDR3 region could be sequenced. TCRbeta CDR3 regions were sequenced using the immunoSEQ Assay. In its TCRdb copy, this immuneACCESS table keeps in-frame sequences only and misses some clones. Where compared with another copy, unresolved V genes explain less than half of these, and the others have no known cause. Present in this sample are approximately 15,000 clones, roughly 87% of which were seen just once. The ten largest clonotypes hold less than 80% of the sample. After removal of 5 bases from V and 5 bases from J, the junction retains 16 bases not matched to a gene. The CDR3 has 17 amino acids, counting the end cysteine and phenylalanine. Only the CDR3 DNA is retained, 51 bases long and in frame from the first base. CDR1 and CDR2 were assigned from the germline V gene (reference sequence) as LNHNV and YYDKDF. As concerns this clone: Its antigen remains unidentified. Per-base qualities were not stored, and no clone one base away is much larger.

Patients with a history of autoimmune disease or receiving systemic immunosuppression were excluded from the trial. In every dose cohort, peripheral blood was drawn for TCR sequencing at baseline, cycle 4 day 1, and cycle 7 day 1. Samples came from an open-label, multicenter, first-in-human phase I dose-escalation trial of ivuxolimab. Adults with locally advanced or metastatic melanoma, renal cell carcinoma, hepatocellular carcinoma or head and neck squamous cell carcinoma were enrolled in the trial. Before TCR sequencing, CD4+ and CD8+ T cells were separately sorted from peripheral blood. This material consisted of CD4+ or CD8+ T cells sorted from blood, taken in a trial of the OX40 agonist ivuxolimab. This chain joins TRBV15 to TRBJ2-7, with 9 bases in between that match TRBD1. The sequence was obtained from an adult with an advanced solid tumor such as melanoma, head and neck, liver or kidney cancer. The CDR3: CATSPLRTGGFVHEQYF. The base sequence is TGTGCCACCAGCCCCCTCCGCACAGGGGGCTTTGTCCACGAGCAGTACTTC.